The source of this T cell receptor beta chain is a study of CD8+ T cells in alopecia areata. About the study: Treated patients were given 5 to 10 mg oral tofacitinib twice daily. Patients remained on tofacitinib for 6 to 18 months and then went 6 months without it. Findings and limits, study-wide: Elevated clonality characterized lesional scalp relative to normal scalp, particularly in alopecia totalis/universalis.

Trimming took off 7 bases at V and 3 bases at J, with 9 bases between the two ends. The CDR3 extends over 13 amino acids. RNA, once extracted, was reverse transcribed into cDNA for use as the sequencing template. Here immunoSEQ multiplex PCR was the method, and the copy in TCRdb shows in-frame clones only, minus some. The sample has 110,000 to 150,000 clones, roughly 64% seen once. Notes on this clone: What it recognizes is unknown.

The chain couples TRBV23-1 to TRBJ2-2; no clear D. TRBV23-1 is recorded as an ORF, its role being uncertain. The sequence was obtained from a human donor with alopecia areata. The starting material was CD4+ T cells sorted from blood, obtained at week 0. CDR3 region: CASTQDYTGELFF. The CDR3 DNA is TGCGCCAGCACCCAAGATTACACCGGGGAGCTGTTTTTT.